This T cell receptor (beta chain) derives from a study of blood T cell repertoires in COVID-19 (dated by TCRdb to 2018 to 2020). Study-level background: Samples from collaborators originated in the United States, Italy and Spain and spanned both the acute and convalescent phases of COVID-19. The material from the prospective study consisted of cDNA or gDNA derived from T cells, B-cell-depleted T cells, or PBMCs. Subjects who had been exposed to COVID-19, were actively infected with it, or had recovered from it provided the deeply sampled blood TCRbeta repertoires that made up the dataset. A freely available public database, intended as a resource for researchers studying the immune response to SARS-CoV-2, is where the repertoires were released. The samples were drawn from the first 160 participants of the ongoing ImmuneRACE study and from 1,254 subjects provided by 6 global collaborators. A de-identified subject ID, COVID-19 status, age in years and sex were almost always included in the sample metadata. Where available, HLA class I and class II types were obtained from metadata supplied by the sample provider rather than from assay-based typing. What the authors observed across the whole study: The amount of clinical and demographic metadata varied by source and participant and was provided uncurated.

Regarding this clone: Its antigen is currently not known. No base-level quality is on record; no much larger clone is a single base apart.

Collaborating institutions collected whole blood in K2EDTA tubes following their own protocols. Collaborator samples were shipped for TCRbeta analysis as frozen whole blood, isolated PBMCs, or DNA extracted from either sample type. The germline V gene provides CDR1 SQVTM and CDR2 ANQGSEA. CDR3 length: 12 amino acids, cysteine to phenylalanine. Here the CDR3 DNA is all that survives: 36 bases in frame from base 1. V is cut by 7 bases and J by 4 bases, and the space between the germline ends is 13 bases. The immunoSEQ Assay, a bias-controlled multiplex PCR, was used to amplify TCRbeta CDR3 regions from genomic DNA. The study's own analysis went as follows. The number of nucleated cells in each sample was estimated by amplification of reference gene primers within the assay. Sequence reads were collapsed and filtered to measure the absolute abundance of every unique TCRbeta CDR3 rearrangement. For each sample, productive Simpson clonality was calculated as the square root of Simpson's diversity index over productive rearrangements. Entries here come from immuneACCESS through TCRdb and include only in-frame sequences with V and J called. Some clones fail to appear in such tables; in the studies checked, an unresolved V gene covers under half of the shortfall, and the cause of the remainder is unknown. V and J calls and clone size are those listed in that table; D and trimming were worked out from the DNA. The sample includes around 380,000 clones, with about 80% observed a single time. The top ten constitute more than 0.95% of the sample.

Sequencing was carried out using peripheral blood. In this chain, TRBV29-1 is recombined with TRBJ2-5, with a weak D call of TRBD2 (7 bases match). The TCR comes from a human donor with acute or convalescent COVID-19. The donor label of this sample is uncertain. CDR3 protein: CSGTGGRETQYF. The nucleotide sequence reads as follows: TGCAGCGGGACGGGGGGCCGAGAGACCCAGTACTTC.